The present entry profiles one T cell receptor (beta chain) with its context. Per the germline V gene, CDR1 is MNHEY and CDR2 is SMNVEV (reference sequence). This CDR3 comprises 17 residues. The germline V and J ends were trimmed by 1 base and 0 bases, with 16 bases remaining between them. TCRdb recomputed calls from the RT-PCR reads with MiXCR, one row per CDR3 protein. The sample lists about 680,000 distinct CDR3 sequences, 13% to 15% seen once, with roughly 3.6% in the top ten. The material sequenced was memory CD4+ T cells from blood. The chain has TRBV27 and TRBJ2-7; the D gene is possibly TRBD2 (7 bases). This receptor was taken from a female donor in good health, serving as a healthy control. CDR3 bases: TGTGCCAGCAGTTTATACTCCGGCGGGGGCTACTCCTACGAGCAGTACTTC. Its translation is CASSLYSGGGYSYEQYF.